Listed below are T cell receptor beta chains from one sample, sequenced in a study of T cells in Graves' hyperthyroidism and ophthalmopathy. TCRdb recomputed calls from the multiplex PCR reads with MiXCR, one row per CDR3 protein. The sample has more than 350,000 distinct CDR3 sequences; about 15% are singletons. The sample taken for sequencing was blood. Source of these receptors: a woman in her 30s with Graves' hyperthyroidism. The CDR3 runs from the conserved cysteine through the conserved F or W. A D gene is named only where the DNA matches it firmly. Expanded clones get a size class; other rows say once, few or many, or leave the size out.

j_call d_call clone_size v_call cdr3_aa cdr3_nt
TRBJ2-1 NA few TRBV5-5 CASSLDFSRTGGSYNEQFF TGTGCCAGCAGCTTGGACTTCTCTCGGACTGGGGGTTCCTACAATGAGCAGTTCTTC
TRBJ1-4 TRBD1 many TRBV6-1 CASSSPDRGPFNEKLFF TGTGCCAGCAGCTCCCCTGACAGGGGGCCCTTTAATGAAAAACTGTTTTTT
TRBJ2-3 NA NA TRBV6-2/TRBV6-3 CASSYSQASTDTQYF TGTGCCAGCAGTTACTCGCAGGCAAGCACAGATACGCAGTATTTT
TRBJ1-1 NA many TRBV6-1 CASSSRTLENTEAFF TGTGCCAGCAGTTCCCGGACACTCGAGAACACTGAAGCTTTCTTT
TRBJ2-7 NA many TRBV20-1 CSARGVGPLEQYF TGCAGTGCTAGAGGGGTAGGACCTCTCGAGCAGTACTTC
TRBJ2-1 NA many TRBV2 CASGTLEAYNEQFF TGTGCCAGCGGGACCCTCGAGGCCTACAATGAGCAGTTCTTC
TRBJ2-3 TRBD2 few TRBV7-3 CASSLQREVNTQYF TGTGCCAGCAGCTTACAGCGGGAGGTTAATACGCAGTATTTT
TRBJ1-1 NA many TRBV5-1 CASSLATGLTEAFF TGCGCCAGCAGCTTGGCCACAGGGCTCACTGAAGCTTTCTTT
TRBJ1-1 TRBD1 many TRBV9 CASSAYRGLGTEAFF TGTGCCAGCAGCGCTTACAGGGGGCTGGGTACTGAAGCTTTCTTT
TRBJ2-1 TRBD2 few TRBV5-1 CASSLGEGLINEQFF TGCGCCAGCAGCTTGGGTGAGGGACTAATCAATGAGCAGTTCTTC
TRBJ2-6 TRBD2 few TRBV3-1 CASSRTSGSFAGANVLTF TGTGCCAGCAGCCGGACTAGCGGGAGTTTCGCCGGGGCCAACGTCCTGACTTTC
TRBJ1-1 NA many TRBV2 CASSGQSNTEAFF TGTGCCAGCAGTGGACAGTCGAACACTGAAGCTTTCTTT
TRBJ2-2 TRBD1 NA TRBV9 CASSTGGLHNGELFF TGTGCCAGCAGTACAGGGGGCCTCCATAACGGGGAGCTGTTTTTT
TRBJ2-3 TRBD2 NA TRBV7-9 CASTFLAGEGTDTQYF TGTGCCAGCACCTTCTTAGCGGGAGAAGGTACAGATACGCAGTATTTT
TRBJ2-2 NA NA TRBV20-1 CSARGADTGELFF TGCAGTGCAAGGGGAGCGGACACCGGGGAGCTGTTTTTT
TRBJ2-7 TRBD2 NA TRBV20-1 CSAAGTSGSGSYEQYF TGCAGTGCTGCCGGGACTAGCGGGAGCGGCTCCTACGAGCAGTACTTC
TRBJ2-1 NA NA TRBV19 CASTMSVLRNEQFF TGTGCCAGTACCATGAGTGTTCTTAGGAATGAGCAGTTCTTC
TRBJ2-1 NA few TRBV7-9 CASSLGFGSNEQFF TGTGCCAGCAGCTTAGGATTTGGTAGTAATGAGCAGTTCTTC
TRBJ1-2 NA few TRBV12-5 CASGLSTSLGYTF TGTGCTAGTGGTTTGTCGACATCTCTTGGCTACACCTTC
TRBJ2-7 TRBD2 NA TRBV10-2 CASSKIPGLAGQGGSYEQYF TGCGCCAGCAGTAAGATACCGGGACTAGCGGGACAGGGGGGCTCCTACGAGCAGTACTTC
TRBJ2-7 TRBD2 NA TRBV19 CASSSGTNSYEQYF TGTGCCAGTAGTTCAGGGACTAACTCCTACGAGCAGTACTTC
TRBJ2-7 NA many TRBV18 CASSRGTGYEQYF TGTGCCAGCTCGCGGGGGACAGGCTACGAGCAGTACTTC
TRBJ2-1 NA NA TRBV10-3 CAISGPSGYGDNVQFF TGTGCCATCAGTGGACCTTCCGGATATGGGGACAATGTGCAGTTCTTC
TRBJ2-5 NA NA TRBV5-1 CASSLAVEGPRILYF TGCGCCAGCAGCTTGGCCGTCGAGGGCCCAAGGATTCTGTACTTC
TRBJ2-5 NA NA TRBV10-1 CASSAFGTLETQYF TGCGCCAGCAGTGCTTTCGGCACCTTGGAGACCCAGTACTTC
TRBJ2-1 NA NA TRBV30 CAWSVRPLSRGQFF TGTGCCTGGAGTGTACGGCCCCTCTCAAGGGGGCAGTTCTTC
TRBJ1-4 NA NA TRBV2 CASSPGTTTNGKLFF TGTGCCAGCAGTCCCGGGACAACAACTAATGGAAAACTGTTTTTT
TRBJ2-1 NA many TRBV27 CASSLRASSYNEQFF TGTGCCAGCAGTTTACGCGCAAGCTCCTACAATGAGCAGTTCTTC
TRBJ2-7 TRBD2 NA TRBV10-2 CASSDSSGRGLARYEQYF TGCGCCAGCAGTGACAGCAGCGGGAGAGGTCTAGCCAGGTACGAGCAGTACTTC
TRBJ2-7 NA few TRBV10-1 CASSEYPDYEQYF TGCGCCAGCAGTGAGTATCCCGACTACGAGCAGTACTTC
TRBJ2-2 NA few TRBV10-1 CASSEIWRQANTGELFF TGCGCCAGCAGTGAGATTTGGCGACAGGCCAACACCGGGGAGCTGTTTTTT
TRBJ2-7 NA NA TRBV6-1 CASSPGPLYEQYF TGTGCCAGCAGCCCGGGACCTCTCTACGAGCAGTACTTC
TRBJ2-5 NA few TRBV5-1 CASSFPEETQYF TGCGCCAGCAGCTTCCCCGAAGAGACCCAGTACTTC
TRBJ1-5 NA many TRBV6-2/TRBV6-3 CASRAGRDGNQPQHF TGTGCCAGCAGGGCGGGCAGGGATGGCAATCAGCCCCAGCATTTT
TRBJ2-2 TRBD2 few TRBV7-9 CASSPPRGLAAINTGELFF TGTGCCAGCAGCCCCCCGCGTGGACTAGCGGCAATTAACACCGGGGAGCTGTTTTTT
TRBJ2-1 TRBD2 NA TRBV7-6 CASSLALVGRGYNEQFF TGTGCCAGCAGCTTAGCTTTAGTCGGGAGGGGCTACAATGAGCAGTTCTTC